Listed below are T cell receptor beta chains from one sample, sequenced in a study of PD-1 blockade in classical Hodgkin lymphoma. Libraries were prepared by immunoSEQ multiplex PCR; TCRdb keeps only in-frame clonotypes and omits some of them. This sample carries some 100,000 clones, over 85% of them seen once, and the ten largest clones take 2.8%. This specimen was peripheral blood mononuclear cells (PBMCs), taken at baseline. The receptors derive from a human donor with classical Hodgkin lymphoma. CDR3s include the opening cysteine and the closing phenylalanine or tryptophan. D genes are given only for firm matches. Only part of the rows carry a size: once, few, many, or a class if the clone is expanded.

J	V	size	D	CDR3	DNA
TRBJ1-1	TRBV5-4	few	TRBD1	CASSSEQGKMNTEAFF	TGTGCCAGCAGCTCCGAACAGGGGAAGATGAACACTGAAGCTTTCTTT
TRBJ1-5	TRBV4-1	-	TRBD1	CASSQDGTGGYQPQHF	TGCGCCAGCAGCCAAGACGGGACAGGGGGATATCAGCCCCAGCATTTT
TRBJ2-5	TRBV2	-	TRBD2	CASNPTKAGGRETQYF	TGTGCCAGCAATCCCACTAAAGCGGGAGGGCGAGAGACCCAGTACTTC
TRBJ2-7	TRBV11-2	-	TRBD1	CASSFGTGPYEQYF	TGTGCCAGCAGCTTCGGGACAGGGCCCTACGAGCAGTACTTC
TRBJ2-7	TRBV4-1	-	TRBD2	CASSQERGLAGGKTYEQYF	TGCGCCAGCAGCCAAGAACGGGGCCTAGCGGGAGGGAAGACCTACGAGCAGTACTTC
TRBJ2-3	TRBV10-1	-	TRBD1	CASSRDRETDTQYF	TGCGCCAGCAGTCGGGACAGGGAAACAGATACGCAGTATTTT
TRBJ2-3	TRBV9	-	TRBD2	CASSVAGRVKDTQYF	TGTGCCAGCAGCGTAGCGGGGAGGGTTAAAGATACGCAGTATTTT
TRBJ1-2	TRBV9	-	-	CASSAFWGGGYTF	TGTGCCAGCAGCGCATTTTGGGGTGGTGGCTACACCTTC
TRBJ2-5	TRBV28	-	-	CASSSLGTQYF	TGTGCCAGCAGTTCTTTAGGAACCCAGTACTTC
TRBJ1-2	TRBV28	-	-	CASNLPGLANYGYTF	TGTGCCAGCAACCTCCCGGGGTTAGCTAACTATGGCTACACCTTC
TRBJ1-4	TRBV28	-	-	CASSLYKGATNEKLFF	TGTGCCAGCAGTTTATACAAAGGGGCAACTAATGAAAAACTGTTTTTT
TRBJ2-1	TRBV7-3	-	TRBD1	CASSPSSTGYNEQFF	TGTGCCAGCAGCCCCTCCTCGACAGGGTACAATGAGCAGTTCTTC
TRBJ2-1	TRBV10-3	-	-	CAISGGDSYNEQFF	TGTGCCATCAGTGGGGGGGACTCATACAATGAGCAGTTCTTC
TRBJ2-7	TRBV2	-	TRBD1	CASTSGQLYEQYF	TGTGCCAGCACGTCGGGACAGCTCTACGAGCAGTACTTC
TRBJ2-1	TRBV9	-	TRBD2	CASSVRVAGSYNEQFF	TGTGCCAGCAGCGTACGCGTAGCGGGGTCCTACAATGAGCAGTTCTTC
TRBJ2-7	TRBV6-5	-	-	CASWSFGGEEDEQYF	TGTGCCAGCTGGTCCTTCGGCGGGGAGGAGGACGAGCAGTACTTC
TRBJ1-5	TRBV6-5	-	TRBD1	CASSYSGQGNQPQHF	TGTGCCAGCAGTTACTCGGGACAGGGTAATCAGCCCCAGCATTTT
TRBJ2-3	TRBV11-2	-	-	CASSVRDFRGDTQYF	TGTGCCAGCAGCGTAAGGGACTTTCGCGGAGATACGCAGTATTTT
TRBJ1-5	TRBV12-5	-	TRBD1	CASGLGPGQGNQPQHF	TGTGCTAGTGGTTTGGGCCCGGGACAGGGAAATCAGCCCCAGCATTTT
TRBJ2-2	TRBV7-9	-	TRBD1	CASSPDRAPGELFF	TGTGCCAGCAGCCCCGACAGGGCCCCCGGGGAGCTGTTTTTT
TRBJ2-2	TRBV5-1	-	-	CASSLGTGGELFF	TGCGCCAGCAGCTTGGGAACGGGCGGGGAGCTGTTTTTT
TRBJ2-1	TRBV9	-	-	CASSVGQHNEQFF	TGTGCCAGCAGCGTGGGTCAGCACAATGAGCAGTTCTTC
TRBJ1-5	TRBV2	-	TRBD1	CASSGQGNQPQHF	TGTGCCAGCAGTGGACAGGGAAATCAGCCCCAGCATTTT
TRBJ1-1	TRBV28	once	-	CASSSSDGMNTEAFF	TGTGCCAGCAGTTCCTCCGACGGCATGAACACTGAAGCTTTCTTT
TRBJ1-4	TRBV28	-	-	CASSLGGGNEKLFF	TGTGCCAGCAGTTTAGGGGGGGGAAATGAAAAACTGTTTTTT
TRBJ1-3	TRBV30	-	-	CAWKKGGNTIYF	TGTGCCTGGAAGAAGGGTGGAAACACCATATATTTT
TRBJ2-5	TRBV19	-	-	CASSPPDGGRTQYF	TGTGCCAGTAGTCCCCCGGACGGAGGGAGGACCCAGTACTTC
TRBJ2-7	TRBV30	-	-	CAWSAASGPYEQYF	TGTGCCTGGAGTGCCGCCAGTGGGCCGTACGAGCAGTACTTC
TRBJ1-1	TRBV19	-	-	CASSIFAGATSEAFF	TGTGCCAGTAGTATTTTTGCCGGGGCCACGTCTGAAGCTTTCTTT
TRBJ1-1	TRBV10-1	-	-	CASSEPGASVAFF	TGCGCCAGCAGTGAGCCCGGGGCGTCGGTAGCTTTCTTT
TRBJ2-7	TRBV9	-	-	CASSVVGETGHEQYF	TGTGCCAGCAGCGTAGTAGGCGAGACAGGACACGAGCAGTACTTC
TRBJ1-4	TRBV4-1	-	-	CASSQDFIREKLFF	TGCGCCAGCAGCCAAGATTTCATCAGGGAAAAACTGTTTTTT
TRBJ2-2	TRBV27	-	TRBD2	CASRQTSGSSIGAGELFF	TGTGCCAGCCGACAGACTAGCGGGAGTTCTATTGGGGCCGGGGAGCTGTTTTTT
TRBJ2-2	TRBV5-1	-	TRBD1	CASSERQGGNGELFF	TGCGCCAGCAGCGAAAGACAGGGGGGAAACGGGGAGCTGTTTTTT
TRBJ2-3	TRBV28	-	-	CASSLIGGARTDTQYF	TGTGCCAGCAGTTTAATTGGAGGGGCTCGGACAGATACGCAGTATTTT
TRBJ2-1	TRBV5-1	-	-	CASSSESSYNEQFF	TGCGCCAGCAGCTCGGAGAGCTCCTACAATGAGCAGTTCTTC
TRBJ2-7	TRBV28	-	-	CASKGYEQYF	TGTGCCAGCAAGGGCTACGAGCAGTACTTC
TRBJ1-1	TRBV30	-	-	CAWSWGRGGNTEAFF	TGTGCCTGGAGTTGGGGAAGGGGGGGTAACACTGAAGCTTTCTTT
TRBJ1-2	TRBV5-1	-	-	CASSLGKTGTTTYGYTF	TGCGCCAGCAGCTTGGGGAAGACAGGAACAACAACCTATGGCTACACCTTC
TRBJ2-2	TRBV19	-	-	CASSIGLAGPGGLALFF	TGTGCCAGTAGTATAGGTCTAGCGGGTCCAGGGGGCCTCGCGCTGTTTTTT
TRBJ2-1	TRBV28	once	-	CASSVYVEQFF	TGTGCCAGCAGTGTCTACGTTGAGCAGTTCTTC
TRBJ2-1	TRBV19	-	-	CASSITEPNYNEQFF	TGTGCCAGTAGTATAACAGAACCAAACTACAATGAGCAGTTCTTC